This T cell receptor beta chain was identified during a study of T-cell reconstitution after alpha-beta-depleted transplantation in children. In germline, CDR1 is SGHVS, CDR2 FQNEAQ. The V end lost 8 bases, the J end lost 4 bases, and 12 bases lay between the germline ends. This CDR3 contains 13 residues. Preparation of the TCRbeta library involved a method that used unique molecular identifiers. One entry per CDR3 protein results from TCRdb running MiXCR on the PCR reads. The sample includes 300,000 to 400,000 distinct CDR3 sequences, 13% of them seen just once. This sequence was found in a human donor who donated a stem cell graft to a child with Fanconi anemia. This chain connects TRBV7-8 to TRBJ1-3; tentatively, D is TRBD1 (5 bases). The sequencing used PBMCs, collected from the stem cell graft. The CDR3 sequence: CASGTGPGNTIYF. Written as DNA, the CDR3 is TGTGCCAGCGGGACGGGGCCCGGAAACACCATATATTTT.